This T cell receptor beta chain came from a study of T-cell reconstitution after alpha-beta-depleted transplantation in children. The table lists this clonotype with many counts. The CDR3 length is 16 residues. The V segment lost 4 bases and the J segment 1 base; nucleotides outside the gene matches: 4. CDR1 and CDR2 (germline): SGHDT, YYEEEE. It was with unique molecular identifiers that the TCRbeta library was prepared. One entry per CDR3 protein, called by TCRdb with MiXCR from the PCR reads. The data contain 490,000 or so distinct CDR3 sequences, around an eighth of them seen just once; the ten biggest clones take up over 5.5%.

The sequence derives from a human donor who donated a stem cell graft to a child with combined immunodeficiency. The chain has TRBV5-6 and TRBJ2-2; 10 bases align to TRBD2. The sample here was PBMCs from the stem cell graft donor, taken from the stem cell graft. This CDR3 is CASSGLAEVNTGELFF. The CDR3 DNA is TGTGCCAGCAGCGGACTAGCGGAGGTGAACACCGGGGAGCTGTTTTTT.